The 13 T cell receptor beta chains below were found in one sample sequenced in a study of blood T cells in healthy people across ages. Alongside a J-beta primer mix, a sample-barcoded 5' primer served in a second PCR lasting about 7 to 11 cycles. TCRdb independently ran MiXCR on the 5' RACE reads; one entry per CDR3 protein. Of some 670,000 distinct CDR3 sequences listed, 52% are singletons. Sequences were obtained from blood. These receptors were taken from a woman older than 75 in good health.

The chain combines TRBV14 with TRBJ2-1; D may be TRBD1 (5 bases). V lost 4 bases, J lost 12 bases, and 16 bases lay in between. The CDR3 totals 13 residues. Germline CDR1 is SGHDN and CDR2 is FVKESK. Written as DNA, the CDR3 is TGTGCCAGCAGCCTCGATAGGGGCGGATTGCAGTTCTTC. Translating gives CASSLDRGGLQFF.

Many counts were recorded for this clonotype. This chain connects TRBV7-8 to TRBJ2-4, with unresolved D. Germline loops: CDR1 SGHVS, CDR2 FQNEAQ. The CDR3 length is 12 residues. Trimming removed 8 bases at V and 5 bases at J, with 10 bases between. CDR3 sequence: CASGPGENIQYF. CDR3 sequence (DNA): TGTGCCAGCGGGCCGGGTGAAAACATTCAGTACTTC.

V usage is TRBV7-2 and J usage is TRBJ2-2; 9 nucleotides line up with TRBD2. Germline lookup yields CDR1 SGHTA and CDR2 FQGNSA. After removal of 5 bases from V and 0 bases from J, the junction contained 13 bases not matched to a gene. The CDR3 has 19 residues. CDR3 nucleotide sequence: TGTGCCAGCAGCCTAAGCTGGGCGAGCGGGAGGTCGAACACCGGGGAGCTGTTTTTT. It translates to CASSLSWASGRSNTGELFF.

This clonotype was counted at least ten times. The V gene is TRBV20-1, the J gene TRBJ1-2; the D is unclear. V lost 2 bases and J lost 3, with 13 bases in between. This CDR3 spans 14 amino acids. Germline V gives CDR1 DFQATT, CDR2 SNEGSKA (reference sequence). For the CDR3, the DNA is TGCAGTGCTAGAAGGGCCGCCCTATACTATGGCTACACCTTC. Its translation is CSARRAALYYGYTF.

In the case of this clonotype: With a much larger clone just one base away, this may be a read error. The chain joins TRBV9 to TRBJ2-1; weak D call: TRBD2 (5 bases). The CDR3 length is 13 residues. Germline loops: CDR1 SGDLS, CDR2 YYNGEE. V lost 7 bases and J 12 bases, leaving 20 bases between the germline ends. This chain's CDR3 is CASGRYGEGGQFF. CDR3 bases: TGTGCCAGCGGGCGATATGGTGAGGGTGGGCAGTTCTTC.

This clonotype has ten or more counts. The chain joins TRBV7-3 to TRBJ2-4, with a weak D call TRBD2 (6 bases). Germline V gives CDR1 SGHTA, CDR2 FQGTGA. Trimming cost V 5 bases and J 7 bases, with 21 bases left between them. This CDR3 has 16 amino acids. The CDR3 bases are TGTGCCAGCAGCCCCCAAACTAGTCCGCGGGGTAACATTCAGTACTTC. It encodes CASSPQTSPRGNIQYF.

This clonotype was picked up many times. Here the CDR3 DNA reads TGTGCCAGCAGTTACCAGGCGGGAGGGCCCTATACGCAGTATTTT. Its protein is CASSYQAGGPYTQYF. The genes are TRBV6-5 and TRBJ2-3, with 9 bases identical to TRBD2. The CDR3 covers 15 residues. V lost 2 bases and J lost 7; bases outside the gene matches: 7. CDR1 MNHEY and CDR2 SVGAGI come from the germline V gene.

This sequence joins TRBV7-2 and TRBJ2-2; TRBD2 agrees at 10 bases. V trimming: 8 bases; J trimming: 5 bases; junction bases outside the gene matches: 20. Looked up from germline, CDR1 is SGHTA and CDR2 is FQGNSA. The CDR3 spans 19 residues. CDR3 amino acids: CASHQGLAGVISGTGELFF. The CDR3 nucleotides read TGTGCCAGCCACCAGGGGCTAGCGGGAGTTATTTCGGGGACCGGGGAGCTGTTTTTT.

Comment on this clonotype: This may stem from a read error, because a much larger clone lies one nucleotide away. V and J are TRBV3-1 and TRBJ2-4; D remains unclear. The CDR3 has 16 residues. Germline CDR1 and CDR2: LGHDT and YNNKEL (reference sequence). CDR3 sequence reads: CASSQRQTQAKSIQYF. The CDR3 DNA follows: TGTGCCAGCAGCCAAAGACAAACTCAAGCCAAAAGCATTCAGTACTTC.

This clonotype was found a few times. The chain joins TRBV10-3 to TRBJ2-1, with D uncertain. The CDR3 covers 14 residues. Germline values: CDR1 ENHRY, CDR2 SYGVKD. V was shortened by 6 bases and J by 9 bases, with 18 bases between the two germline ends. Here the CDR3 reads CAISDQHGIGEQFF. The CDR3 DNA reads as TGTGCCATCAGCGACCAGCACGGAATAGGTGAGCAGTTCTTC.

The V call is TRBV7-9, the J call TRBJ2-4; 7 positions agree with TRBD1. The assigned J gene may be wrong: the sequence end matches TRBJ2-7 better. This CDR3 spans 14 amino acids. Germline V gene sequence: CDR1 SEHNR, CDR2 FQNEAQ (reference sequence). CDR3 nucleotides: TGTGCCAGCAGCCCCACGACAGGGAACTACGAGCAGTACTTC. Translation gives CASSPTTGNYEQYF.

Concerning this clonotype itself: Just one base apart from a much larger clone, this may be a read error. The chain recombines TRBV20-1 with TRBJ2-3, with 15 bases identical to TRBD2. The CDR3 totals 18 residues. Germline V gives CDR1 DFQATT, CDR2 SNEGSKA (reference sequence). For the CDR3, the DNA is TGCAGTGCTGGAGATCGGACTAGCGGGAGGGCCGGTACAGATACGCAGTATTTT. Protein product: CSAGDRTSGRAGTDTQYF.

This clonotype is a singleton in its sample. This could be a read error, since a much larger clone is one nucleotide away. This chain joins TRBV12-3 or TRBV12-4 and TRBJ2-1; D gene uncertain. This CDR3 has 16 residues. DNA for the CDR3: TGTGCCAGCAGTCCCCTCATGAGGAGCTCCCACAATGAGCAGTTCTTC. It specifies CASSPLMRSSHNEQFF.